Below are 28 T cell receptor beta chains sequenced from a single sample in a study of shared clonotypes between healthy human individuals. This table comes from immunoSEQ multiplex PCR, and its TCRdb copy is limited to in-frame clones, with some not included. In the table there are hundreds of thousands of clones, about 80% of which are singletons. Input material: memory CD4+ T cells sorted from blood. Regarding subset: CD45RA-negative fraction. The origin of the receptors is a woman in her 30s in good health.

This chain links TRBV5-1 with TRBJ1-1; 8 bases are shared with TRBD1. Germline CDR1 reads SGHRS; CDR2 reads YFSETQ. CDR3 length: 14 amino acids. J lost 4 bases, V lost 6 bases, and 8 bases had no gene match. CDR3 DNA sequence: TGCGCCAGCACCATAGACAGGGGTGGCACTGAAGCTTTCTTT. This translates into CASTIDRGGTEAFF.

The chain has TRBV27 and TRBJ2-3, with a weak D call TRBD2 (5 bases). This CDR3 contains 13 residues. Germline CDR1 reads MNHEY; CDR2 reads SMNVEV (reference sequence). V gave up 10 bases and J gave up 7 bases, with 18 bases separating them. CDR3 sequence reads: CATLSLSGYTQYF. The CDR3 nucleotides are TGTGCCACCCTCTCCTTAAGCGGATATACGCAGTATTTT.

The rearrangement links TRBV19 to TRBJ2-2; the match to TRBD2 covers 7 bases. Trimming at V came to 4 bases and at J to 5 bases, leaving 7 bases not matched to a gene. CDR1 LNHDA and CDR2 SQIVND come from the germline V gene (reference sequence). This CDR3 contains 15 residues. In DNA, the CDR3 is TGTGCCAGTAGTACAAGGGACTACCCAACCGGGGAGCTGTTTTTT. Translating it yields CASSTRDYPTGELFF.

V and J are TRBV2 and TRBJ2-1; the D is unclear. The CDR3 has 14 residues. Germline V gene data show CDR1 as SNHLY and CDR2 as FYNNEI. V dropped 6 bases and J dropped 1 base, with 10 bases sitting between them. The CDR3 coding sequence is TGTGCCAGCAGGGATCTTGGATCCTACAATGAGCAGTTCTTC. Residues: CASRDLGSYNEQFF.

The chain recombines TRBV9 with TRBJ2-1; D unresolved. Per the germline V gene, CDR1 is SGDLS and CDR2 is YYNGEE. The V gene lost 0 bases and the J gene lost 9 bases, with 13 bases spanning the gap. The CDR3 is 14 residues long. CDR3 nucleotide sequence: TGTGCCAGCAGCGTAGAATGGCGGACGGCTGAGCAGTTCTTC. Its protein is CASSVEWRTAEQFF.

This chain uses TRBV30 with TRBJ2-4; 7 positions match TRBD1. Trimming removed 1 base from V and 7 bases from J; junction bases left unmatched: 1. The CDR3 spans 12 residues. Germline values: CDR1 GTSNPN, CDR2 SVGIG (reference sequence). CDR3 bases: TGTGCCTGGAGTGCACAGGGGAACATTCAGTACTTC. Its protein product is CAWSAQGNIQYF. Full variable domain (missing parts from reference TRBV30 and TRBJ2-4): SQTIHQWPATLVQPVGSPLSLECTVEGTSNPNLYWYRQAAGRGLQLLFYSVGIGQISSEVPQNLSASRPQDRQFILSSKKLLLSDSGFYLCAWSAQGNIQYFGAGTRLSVL.

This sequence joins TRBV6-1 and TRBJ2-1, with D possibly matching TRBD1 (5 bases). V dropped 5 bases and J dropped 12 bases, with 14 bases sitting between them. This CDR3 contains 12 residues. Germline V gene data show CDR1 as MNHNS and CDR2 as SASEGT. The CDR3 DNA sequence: TGTGCCAGCAGTCTCAGGGCGGCAGGGCAGTTCTTC. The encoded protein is CASSLRAAGQFF.

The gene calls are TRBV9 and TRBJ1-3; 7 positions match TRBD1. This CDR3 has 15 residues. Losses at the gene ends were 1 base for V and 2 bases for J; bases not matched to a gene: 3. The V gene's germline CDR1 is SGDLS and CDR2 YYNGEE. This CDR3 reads CASSVQGTAGNTIYF. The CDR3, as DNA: TGTGCCAGCAGCGTACAAGGGACAGCTGGAAACACCATATATTTT. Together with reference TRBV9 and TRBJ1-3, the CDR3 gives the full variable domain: DSGVTQTPKHLITATGQRVTLRCSPRSGDLSVYWYQQSLDQGLQFLIQYYNGEERAKGNILERFSAQQFPDLHSELNLSSLELGDSALYFCASSVQGTAGNTIYFGEGSWLTVV.

CDR3 bases: TGTGCCAGCAGCTTGGTAGGGACAGGGAACTATGGCTACACCTTC. It codes for CASSLVGTGNYGYTF. This chain links TRBV5-8 with TRBJ1-2; 9 bases match TRBD1. The CDR3 sequence is 15 residues long. The V and J ends lost 0 bases and 2 bases, in that order; junction bases with no gene match: 2. Looked up from germline, CDR1 is SGHTS and CDR2 is YDEGEE.

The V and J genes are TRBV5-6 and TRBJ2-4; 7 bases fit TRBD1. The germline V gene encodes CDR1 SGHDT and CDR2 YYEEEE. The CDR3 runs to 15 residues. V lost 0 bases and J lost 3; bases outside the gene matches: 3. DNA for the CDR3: TGTGCCAGCAGCTTGGTCGACAGGGACAAAAACATTCAGTACTTC. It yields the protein CASSLVDRDKNIQYF.

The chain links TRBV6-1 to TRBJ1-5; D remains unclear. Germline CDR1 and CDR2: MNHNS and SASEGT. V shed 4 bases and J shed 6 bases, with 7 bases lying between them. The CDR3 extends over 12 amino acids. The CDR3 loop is CASSVRAQPQHF. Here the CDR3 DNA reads TGTGCCAGCAGTGTTCGGGCTCAGCCCCAGCATTTT.

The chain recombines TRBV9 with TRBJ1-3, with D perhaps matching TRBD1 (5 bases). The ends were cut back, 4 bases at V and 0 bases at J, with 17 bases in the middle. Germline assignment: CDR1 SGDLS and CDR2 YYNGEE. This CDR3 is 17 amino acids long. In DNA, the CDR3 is TGTGCCAGCAGCCCCCAACCGGACATCAGCTCTGGAAACACCATATATTTT. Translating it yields CASSPQPDISSGNTIYF. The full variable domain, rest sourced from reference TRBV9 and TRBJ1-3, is DSGVTQTPKHLITATGQRVTLRCSPRSGDLSVYWYQQSLDQGLQFLIQYYNGEERAKGNILERFSAQQFPDLHSELNLSSLELGDSALYFCASSPQPDISSGNTIYFGEGSWLTVV.

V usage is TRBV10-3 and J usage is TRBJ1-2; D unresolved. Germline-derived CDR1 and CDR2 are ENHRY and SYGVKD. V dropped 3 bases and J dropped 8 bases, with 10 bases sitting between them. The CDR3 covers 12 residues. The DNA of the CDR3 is TGTGCCATCAGTGATGTAGGGAGCGGCTACACCTTC. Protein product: CAISDVGSGYTF.

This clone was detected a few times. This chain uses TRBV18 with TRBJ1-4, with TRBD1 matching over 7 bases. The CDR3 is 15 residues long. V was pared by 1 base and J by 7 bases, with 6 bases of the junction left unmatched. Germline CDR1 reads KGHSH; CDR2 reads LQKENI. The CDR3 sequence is CASSPRRGKSEKLFF. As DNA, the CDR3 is TGTGCCAGCTCACCACGCAGGGGGAAAAGTGAAAAACTGTTTTTT.

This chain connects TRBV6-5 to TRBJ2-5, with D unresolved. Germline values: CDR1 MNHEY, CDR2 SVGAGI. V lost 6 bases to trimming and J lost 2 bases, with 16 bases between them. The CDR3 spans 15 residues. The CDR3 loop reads CASSTSFVDQETQYF. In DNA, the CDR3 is TGTGCCAGCAGCACCTCCTTTGTGGATCAAGAGACCCAGTACTTC.

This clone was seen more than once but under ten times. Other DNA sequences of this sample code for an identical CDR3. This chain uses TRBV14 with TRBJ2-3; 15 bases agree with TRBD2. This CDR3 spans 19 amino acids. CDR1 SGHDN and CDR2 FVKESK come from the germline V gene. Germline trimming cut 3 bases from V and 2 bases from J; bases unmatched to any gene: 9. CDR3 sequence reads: CASSQNPGLAGGPTDTQYF. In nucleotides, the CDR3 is TGTGCCAGCAGCCAGAATCCGGGACTAGCGGGAGGACCCACAGATACGCAGTATTTT. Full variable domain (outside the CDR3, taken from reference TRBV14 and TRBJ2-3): EAGVTQFPSHSVIEKGQTVTLRCDPISGHDNLYWYRRVMGKEIKFLLHFVKESKQDESGMPNNRFLAERTGGTYSTLKVQPAELEDSGVYFCASSQNPGLAGGPTDTQYFGPGTRLTVL.

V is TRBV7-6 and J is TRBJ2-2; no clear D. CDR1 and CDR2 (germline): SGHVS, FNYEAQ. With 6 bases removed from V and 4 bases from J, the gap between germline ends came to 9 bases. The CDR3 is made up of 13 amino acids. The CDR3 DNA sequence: TGTGCCAGCAGGCGGATTTCCACCGGGGAGCTGTTTTTT. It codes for CASRRISTGELFF.

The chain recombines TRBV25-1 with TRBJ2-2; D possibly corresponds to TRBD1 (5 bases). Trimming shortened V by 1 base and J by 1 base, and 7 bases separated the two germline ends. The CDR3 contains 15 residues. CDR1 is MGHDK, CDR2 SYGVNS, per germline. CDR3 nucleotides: TGTGCCAGCAGTGAATCGACAGTGAACACCGGGGAGCTGTTTTTT. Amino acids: CASSESTVNTGELFF.

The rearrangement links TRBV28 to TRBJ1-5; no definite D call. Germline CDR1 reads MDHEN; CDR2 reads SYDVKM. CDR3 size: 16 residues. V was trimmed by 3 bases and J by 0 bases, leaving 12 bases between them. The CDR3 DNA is TGTGCCAGCAGTTTCCGCCCGGCCCTTAGCAATCAGCCCCAGCATTTT. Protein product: CASSFRPALSNQPQHF.

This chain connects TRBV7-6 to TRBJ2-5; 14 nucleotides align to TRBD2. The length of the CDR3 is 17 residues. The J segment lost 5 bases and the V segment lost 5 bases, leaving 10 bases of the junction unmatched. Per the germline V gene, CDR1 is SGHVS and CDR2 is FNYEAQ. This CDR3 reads CASSLGTSGSTRETQYF. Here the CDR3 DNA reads TGTGCCAGCAGCCTAGGGACTAGCGGGAGCACCAGGGAGACCCAGTACTTC.

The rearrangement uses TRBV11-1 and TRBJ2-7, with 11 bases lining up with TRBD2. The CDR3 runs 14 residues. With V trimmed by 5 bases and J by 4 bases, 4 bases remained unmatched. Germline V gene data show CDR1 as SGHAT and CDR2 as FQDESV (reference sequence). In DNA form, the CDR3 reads TGTGCCAGCAGCCAATCTAGCGGGGGGTACGAGCAGTACTTC. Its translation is CASSQSSGGYEQYF.

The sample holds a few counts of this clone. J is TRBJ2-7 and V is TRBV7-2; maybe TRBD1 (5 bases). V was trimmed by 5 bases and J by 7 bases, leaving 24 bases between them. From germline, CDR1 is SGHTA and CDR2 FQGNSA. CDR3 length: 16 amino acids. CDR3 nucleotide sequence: TGTGCCAGCAGCGTTTCGAATAGGGGCAGGGTCTGGGAGCAGTACTTC. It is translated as CASSVSNRGRVWEQYF.

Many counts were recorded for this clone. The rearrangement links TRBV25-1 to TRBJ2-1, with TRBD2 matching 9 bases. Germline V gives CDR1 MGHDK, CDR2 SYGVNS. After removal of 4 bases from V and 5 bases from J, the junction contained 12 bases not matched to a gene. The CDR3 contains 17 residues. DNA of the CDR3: TGTGCCAGCAGTGCCTCACCTACTAGCGGGCCACACAATGAGCAGTTCTTC. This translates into CASSASPTSGPHNEQFF.

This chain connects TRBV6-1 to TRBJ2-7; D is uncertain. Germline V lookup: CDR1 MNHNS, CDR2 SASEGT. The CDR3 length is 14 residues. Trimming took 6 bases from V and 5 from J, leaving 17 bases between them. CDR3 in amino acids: CASSKTPGVDEQYF. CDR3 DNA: TGTGCCAGCAGCAAGACCCCAGGCGTCGACGAGCAGTACTTC.

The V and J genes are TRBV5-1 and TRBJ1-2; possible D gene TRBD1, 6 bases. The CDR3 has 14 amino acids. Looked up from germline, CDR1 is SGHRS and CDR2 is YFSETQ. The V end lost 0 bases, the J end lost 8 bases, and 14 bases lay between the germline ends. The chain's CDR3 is CASSLAGGAGGYTF. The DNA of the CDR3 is TGCGCCAGCAGCTTGGCGGGGGGGGCTGGCGGCTACACCTTC.

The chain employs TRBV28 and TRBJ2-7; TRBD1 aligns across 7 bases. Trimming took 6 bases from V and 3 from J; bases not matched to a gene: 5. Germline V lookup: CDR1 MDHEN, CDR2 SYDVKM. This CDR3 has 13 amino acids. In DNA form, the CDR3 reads TGTGCCAGCAGCACGGGACAGAACTACGAGCAGTACTTC. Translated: CASSTGQNYEQYF. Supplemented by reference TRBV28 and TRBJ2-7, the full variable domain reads DVKVTQSSRYLVKRTGEKVFLECVQDMDHENMFWYRQDPGLGLRLIYFSYDVKMKEKGDIPEGYSVSREKKERFSLILESASTNQTSMYLCASSTGQNYEQYFGPGTRLTVT.

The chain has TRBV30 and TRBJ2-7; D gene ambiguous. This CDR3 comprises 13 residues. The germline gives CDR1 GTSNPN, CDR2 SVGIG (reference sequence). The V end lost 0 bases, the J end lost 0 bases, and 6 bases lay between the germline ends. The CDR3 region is CAWSVSLSYEQYF. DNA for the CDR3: TGTGCCTGGAGTGTTTCGCTCTCCTACGAGCAGTACTTC.

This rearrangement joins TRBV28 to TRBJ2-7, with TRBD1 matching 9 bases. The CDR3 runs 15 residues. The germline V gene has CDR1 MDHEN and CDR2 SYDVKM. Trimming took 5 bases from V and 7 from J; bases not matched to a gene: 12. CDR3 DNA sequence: TGTGCCAGCAGTCCATCCGGGACAGGGTGGAAAGAGCAGTACTTC. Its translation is CASSPSGTGWKEQYF.